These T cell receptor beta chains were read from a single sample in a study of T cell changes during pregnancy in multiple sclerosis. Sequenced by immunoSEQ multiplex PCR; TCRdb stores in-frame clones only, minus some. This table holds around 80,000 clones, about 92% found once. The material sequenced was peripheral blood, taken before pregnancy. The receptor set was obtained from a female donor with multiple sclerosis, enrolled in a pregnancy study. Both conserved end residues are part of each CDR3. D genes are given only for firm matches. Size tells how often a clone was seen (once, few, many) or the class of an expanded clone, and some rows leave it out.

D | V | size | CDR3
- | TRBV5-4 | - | CASSLWTDIYEQYF
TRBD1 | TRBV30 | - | CAWYFGTVSYEQYF
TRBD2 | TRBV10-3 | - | CAISGGVAGGTGELFF
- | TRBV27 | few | CASSRELASPLHF
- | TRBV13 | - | CASSKTGGIRSPLHF
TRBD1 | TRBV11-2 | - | CASSPGTVGNTIYF
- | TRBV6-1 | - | CASRKTGYEQYF
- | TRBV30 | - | CAWRYGETQYF
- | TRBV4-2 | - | CASSQDAQNLYEQYF
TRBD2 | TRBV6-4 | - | CASSSSGGAAEQFF